Below, 18 T cell receptor beta chains from the same sample are listed, as sequenced in a study of blood T cell repertoires in COVID-19. The data were produced by immunoSEQ multiplex PCR, yet TCRdb's version contains in-frame clones alone and is incomplete. The data contain 120,000 or so clones, 85% to 90% of them seen just once; the ten biggest clones take up 25% to 30%. Sequencing used peripheral blood. The source of these receptors is a woman older than 75 with acute or convalescent COVID-19.

Only one count was recorded for this clone. The chain combines TRBV7-8 with TRBJ1-5; TRBD1 is a possible D gene (5 bases). The CDR3 runs to 16 residues. The V end was cut by 1 base, the J end by 6 bases, with 16 bases between. Germline assignment: CDR1 SGHVS and CDR2 FQNEAQ. DNA of the CDR3: TGTGCCAGCAGCTTAGGACAGCCCTCCTCCATTCAGCCCCAGCATTTT. As protein: CASSLGQPSSIQPQHF.

The chain carries TRBV10-3 and TRBJ1-1; a weak D match, TRBD1 (6 bases). V lost 5 bases and J lost 1, with 11 bases in between. This CDR3 has 14 residues. Looked up from germline, CDR1 is ENHRY and CDR2 is SYGVKD. CDR3 protein: CAISRQVPNTEAFF. The CDR3 nucleotides read TGTGCCATCAGTCGACAGGTTCCGAACACTGAAGCTTTCTTT.

V is TRBV6-5 and J is TRBJ2-7; 8 nucleotides align to TRBD1. Trimming took 8 bases from V and 2 from J; bases not matched to a gene: 5. The CDR3 is made up of 13 amino acids. Germline assignment: CDR1 MNHEY and CDR2 SVGAGI. The CDR3 bases are TGTGCCAGCGGTAGGACAGGGCCCTACGAGCAGTACGTC. Translation gives CASGRTGPYEQYV.

This chain joins TRBV4-2 and TRBJ2-1, with TRBD2 matching over 8 bases. The germline V gene has CDR1 LGHNA and CDR2 YNFKEQ. This CDR3 contains 16 residues. J gave up 9 bases and V 4 bases, and 14 bases lay outside the gene matches. The CDR3 sequence is CASSRAVGTSSTEQFF. Here the CDR3 DNA reads TGTGCCAGCAGCCGAGCCGTAGGGACTAGTTCCACTGAGCAGTTCTTC.

This chain uses TRBV6-5 with TRBJ2-1; D call uncertain. Trimming pared 10 bases from V and 0 bases from J, leaving 13 bases between. Germline CDR1 MNHEY, CDR2 SVGAGI. The CDR3 extends over 14 amino acids. The CDR3 region has the DNA TGTGCCACCCTGGCCGATCTCTCCTACAATGAGCAGTTCTTC. Translating gives CATLADLSYNEQFF.

In its sample, this clone was seen once. The gene calls are TRBV28 and TRBJ2-1; TRBD2 agrees at 10 bases. The CDR3 length is 18 residues. V trimming: 5 bases; J trimming: 0 bases; junction bases outside the gene matches: 10. Germline assignment: CDR1 MDHEN and CDR2 SYDVKM. This CDR3 is CASSPPSGGRSSYNEQFF. The CDR3 DNA reads as TGTGCCAGCAGTCCCCCTAGCGGGGGCCGGAGCTCCTACAATGAGCAGTTCTTC.

This rearrangement joins TRBV4-1 to TRBJ1-5; TRBD1 might be the D (6 bases). Germline values: CDR1 MGHRA, CDR2 YSYEKL. Trimming shortened V by 0 bases and J by 11 bases, and 17 bases separated the two germline ends. The CDR3 sequence is 15 residues long. The chain's CDR3 is CASSQERAGERAQHF. The CDR3 DNA reads as TGCGCCAGCAGCCAAGAAAGGGCAGGGGAAAGGGCCCAGCATTTT.

The chain joins TRBV19 to TRBJ2-4; D perhaps matches TRBD1 (6 bases). This CDR3 is 15 amino acids long. Trimming took off 5 bases at V and 1 base at J, with 12 bases between the two ends. Germline CDR1 reads LNHDA; CDR2 reads SQIVND (reference sequence). Written as DNA, the CDR3 is TGTGCCAGTAGTCTCCAGGGGTGGGCCAAAAACATTCAGTACTTC. It is translated as CASSLQGWAKNIQYF.

V usage is TRBV3-1 (or the pseudogene TRBV3-2) and J usage is TRBJ1-4; 10 positions match TRBD1. In germline, CDR1 is LGHDT, CDR2 YNNKEL (reference sequence). J gave up 5 bases and V 6 bases, and 3 bases lay outside the gene matches. The CDR3 covers 14 residues. CDR3 in amino acids: CASSMDRGNEKLFF. CDR3 DNA: TGTGCCAGCAGTATGGACAGGGGGAATGAAAAACTGTTTTTT.

This chain uses TRBV4-3 with TRBJ1-3; TRBD1 matches 8 bases. Germline CDR1 reads LGHNA; CDR2 reads YSLEER. J gave up 11 bases and V 0 bases, and 3 bases lay outside the gene matches. The CDR3 is made up of 13 amino acids. CDR3 DNA sequence: TGCGCCAGCAGCCAAGAAATACAGGGGGCCATATATTTT. It translates to CASSQEIQGAIYF.

The chain couples TRBV5-1 to TRBJ2-3; the match to TRBD2 covers 7 bases. Germline CDR1 and CDR2: SGHRS and YFSETQ. The junction had 6 bases not matched to a gene; V was cut back by 2 bases and J by 6 bases. The CDR3 loop spans 14 amino acids. The CDR3 protein is CASSFGTTSDTQYF. CDR3 sequence (DNA): TGCGCCAGCAGCTTTGGGACTACGTCGGATACGCAGTATTTT. The whole variable domain, filled in from reference TRBV5-1 and TRBJ2-3, reads KAGVTQTPRYLIKTRGQQVTLSCSPISGHRSVSWYQQTPGQGLQFLFEYFSETQRNKGNFPGRFSGRQFSNSRSEMNVSTLELGDSALYLCASSFGTTSDTQYFGPGTRLTVL.

The gene calls are TRBV19 and TRBJ1-4; possibly TRBD1 for D (5 bases). V shed 7 bases and J shed 8 bases, with 23 bases lying between them. Germline lookup yields CDR1 LNHDA and CDR2 SQIVND (reference sequence). The CDR3 consists of 16 residues. The CDR3 region has the DNA TGTGCCAGTATCAGAAGTTCGGGGGAGCTCAACGAAAAACTGTTTTTT. It yields the protein CASIRSSGELNEKLFF. Based on the CDR3 plus reference TRBV19 and TRBJ1-4, the full variable domain is DGGITQSPKYLFRKEGQNVTLSCEQNLNHDAMYWYRQDPGQGLRLIYYSQIVNDFQKGDIAEGYSVSREKKESFPLTVTSAQKNPTAFYLCASIRSSGELNEKLFFGSGTQLSVL.

The chain couples TRBV7-2 to TRBJ2-2, with a weak D call TRBD1 (6 bases). This CDR3 is 16 amino acids long. V lost 5 bases, J lost 6 bases, and 19 bases lay in between. The V gene's germline CDR1 is SGHTA and CDR2 FQGNSA. The CDR3 spells CASSKNRVGLSGELFF. CDR3 sequence (DNA): TGTGCCAGCAGCAAAAACAGGGTAGGATTGTCCGGGGAGCTGTTTTTT.

The chain joins TRBV7-3 to TRBJ2-3, with TRBD1 matching over 8 bases. Germline trimming cut 5 bases from V and 5 bases from J; bases unmatched to any gene: 6. CDR3 length: 14 residues. In germline, CDR1 is SGHTA, CDR2 FQGTGA. This CDR3 reads CASSLGQVGDTQYF. The DNA of the CDR3 is TGTGCCAGCAGCCTGGGACAGGTAGGAGATACGCAGTATTTT. The full variable domain, rest sourced from reference TRBV7-3 and TRBJ2-3, is GAGVSQTPSNKVTEKGKYVELRCDPISGHTALYWYRQSLGQGPEFLIYFQGTGAADDSGLPNDRFFAVRPEGSVSTLKIQRTERGDSAVYLCASSLGQVGDTQYFGPGTRLTVL.

The V and J genes are TRBV7-8 and TRBJ1-3; the D is unclear. Germline-derived CDR1 and CDR2 are SGHVS and FQNEAQ. Trimming took 6 bases from V and 7 from J, leaving 16 bases between them. The CDR3 covers 14 residues. CDR3 nucleotides: TGTGCCAGCAGTGATATGGCCAATATCAACACCATATATTTT. It yields the protein CASSDMANINTIYF.

This clone was counted once. The chain carries TRBV27 and TRBJ2-5; D gene ambiguous. Germline CDR1 reads MNHEY; CDR2 reads SMNVEV (reference sequence). With 6 bases removed from V and 4 bases from J, the gap between germline ends came to 15 bases. This CDR3 contains 14 residues. Here the CDR3 DNA reads TGTGCCAGCAGGGCCCTTTGGAGTCGAGAGACCCAGTACTTC. Its protein product is CASRALWSRETQYF.

The rearrangement uses TRBV9 and TRBJ1-3, with D possibly being TRBD1 (5 bases). There are 15 residues in the CDR3. V lost 3 bases to trimming and J lost 3 bases, with 13 bases between them. CDR1 SGDLS and CDR2 YYNGEE come from the germline V gene. The CDR3 DNA reads TGTGCCAGCAGCGGAGGCAGGGCCATTGGAAACACCATATATTTT. Residues: CASSGGRAIGNTIYF.

The rearrangement uses TRBV2 and TRBJ1-2, with a tentative D call TRBD1 (5 bases). CDR1 is SNHLY and CDR2 is FYNNEI in the germline V gene. The CDR3 is made up of 14 amino acids. V lost 5 bases and J lost 1, with 11 bases in between. Here the CDR3 DNA reads TGTGCCAGCAGTTTCGGGGGAAGTAACTATGGCTACACCTTC. Its translation: CASSFGGSNYGYTF.